These 10 T cell receptor beta chains share one sample of origin, sequenced in a study of T-cell reconstitution after alpha-beta-depleted transplantation in children (dated by TCRdb to about 2016). The library was produced with PCR. Sequencing took place on an Illumina HiSeq 2500. To normalize quantification of the TCRbeta repertoire, the TCR libraries were built with molecular barcoding that relied on unique molecular identifiers. Using fastp at Q25 and MiXCR, TCRdb reprocessed the public reads and kept productive beta chains. Entries are consolidated by CDR3 protein sequence, retaining the most common genes and DNA. The sample includes 700,000 to 850,000 distinct CDR3 sequences, with roughly 16% observed a single time. The ten largest make up roughly 5% of the sample. The treatment or condition label on this specimen signifies: allogeneic hematopoietic cell transplantation with graft depleted of TCRalphabeta T cells and CD19 B cells.

The sample was PBMCs, mostly from graft donor cells, taken 360 days after TCRalphabeta/CD19-depleted stem cell transplant. These TCRs come from a male patient younger than 18 who had a stem cell transplant for acute lymphoblastic leukemia, so the T cells may come from the graft donor.

This clonotype was observed at least ten times. CDR3 in DNA: TGTGCCACCAGCTGGTCTAGCGGGAGGGTTAATGAGCAGTTCTTC. This translates into CATSWSSGRVNEQFF. The V call is TRBV15, the J call TRBJ2-1, with 12 nucleotides matching TRBD2. CDR3 length: 15 amino acids. Germline trimming cut 5 bases from V and 7 bases from J; bases unmatched to any gene: 6. CDR1 LNHNV and CDR2 YYDKDF come from the germline V gene (reference sequence).

This clonotype was counted between two and nine times. V and J are TRBV6-1 and TRBJ2-4; D possibly corresponds to TRBD1 (6 bases). Germline-derived CDR1 and CDR2 are MNHNS and SASEGT. This CDR3 spans 17 amino acids. V dropped 6 bases and J dropped 0 bases, with 18 bases sitting between them. The CDR3 spells CASSKSGALVAKNIQYF. DNA of the CDR3: TGTGCCAGCAGCAAATCAGGGGCCCTGGTAGCCAAAAACATTCAGTACTTC.

This clonotype was recorded many times. The J gene is TRBJ2-1, the V gene TRBV5-1, with D tentatively TRBD2 (6 bases). V was trimmed by 0 bases and J by 7 bases, leaving 14 bases between them. The length of the CDR3 is 15 residues. Germline CDR1 and CDR2: SGHRS and YFSETQ. In nucleotides, the CDR3 is TGCGCCAGCAGCTTGGGACGGACTACGCAGAATGAGCAGTTCTTC. Protein: CASSLGRTTQNEQFF.

The V gene is TRBV7-3, the J gene TRBJ2-1; 7 bases agree with TRBD2. The germline V gene has CDR1 SGHTA and CDR2 FQGTGA. Losses at the gene ends were 5 bases for V and 10 bases for J; bases not matched to a gene: 11. This CDR3 region has 14 residues. The CDR3 DNA reads TGTGCCAGCAGCCCGTCTGGGGGAGGGGTCGAGCAGTTCTTC. Its translation: CASSPSGGGVEQFF.

The V gene is TRBV12-3 or TRBV12-4, the J gene TRBJ2-7; 10 positions match TRBD2. J was trimmed by 7 bases and V by 7 bases; bases with no gene match: 10. The CDR3 is 14 amino acids. The CDR3 bases are TGTGCCAGCACCTCTAGCGGGAGTTCGTGGGAGCAGTACTTC. The encoded protein is CASTSSGSSWEQYF.

There are a few counts of this clonotype. This chain connects TRBV20-1 to TRBJ2-5; no clear D gene. V lost 6 bases and J 4 bases, leaving 12 bases between the germline ends. This CDR3 region has 12 residues. In germline, CDR1 is DFQATT, CDR2 SNEGSKA (reference sequence). CDR3 DNA sequence: TGCAGTGCCCCGAACTGGCGAGAGACCCAGTACTTC. This sequence encodes CSAPNWRETQYF.

This chain links TRBV7-9 with TRBJ2-7, with no clear D. With 1 base removed from V and 6 bases from J, the gap between germline ends came to 19 bases. Germline V CDR1 and CDR2: SEHNR, FQNEAQ (reference sequence). The CDR3 length is 16 residues. The CDR3 is CASSLEGIHPGREQYF. CDR3 nucleotides: TGTGCCAGCAGCTTAGAAGGTATCCATCCCGGGCGCGAGCAGTACTTC.

Many counts were recorded for this clonotype. This sequence joins TRBV27 and TRBJ2-7; no firm D call. CDR1 and CDR2 (germline): MNHEY, SMNVEV (reference sequence). The CDR3 runs 14 residues. The germline V and J ends were trimmed by 9 bases and 3 bases, with 18 bases remaining between them. The CDR3, as DNA: TGTGCCAGTAAACGGAACGGAGTGGGCTACGAGCAGTACTTC. Residues: CASKRNGVGYEQYF.

The sample holds many counts of this clonotype. The rearrangement joins TRBV10-3 to TRBJ2-7; 9 bases fit TRBD2. This CDR3 has 15 residues. V shed 5 bases and J 0 bases; nucleotides not matched to a gene: 5. Germline CDR1 ENHRY, CDR2 SYGVKD. CDR3 residues: CAISLAGAGSYEQYF. In nucleotides, the CDR3 is TGTGCCATCAGTTTAGCGGGAGCCGGCTCCTACGAGCAGTACTTC.

V and J are TRBV27 and TRBJ1-5, with D unresolved. V was pared by 2 bases and J by 7 bases, with 9 bases between. Germline-derived CDR1 and CDR2 are MNHEY and SMNVEV (reference sequence). This CDR3 spans 13 amino acids. The CDR3 DNA is TGTGCCAGCAGTTTAACGGGGTTCCAGCCCCAGCATTTT. Translated, it gives CASSLTGFQPQHF.